This T cell receptor beta chain emerged from a study of Ad26.COV2.S vaccination and SARS-CoV-2 variants. Documented treatment: 15 to 20 received Ad26.COV2.S at low or high dose, single or two shots; several received placebo; per-sample allocation not given. On day 63 after the first injection, vaccine and placebo recipients gave samples. Some clones are missing from TCRdb's copy, which holds only in-frame ones; the method was immunoSEQ multiplex PCR. The table records roughly 700,000 clones, roughly nine tenths of them present only once. CDR3 length equals 13 residues. Per germline, CDR1 LGHNT and CDR2 FRNRAP. V was pared by 3 bases and J by 7 bases, with 13 bases between.

This sequence originates from a person between 18 and 65 years old who received the Ad26.COV2.S COVID-19 vaccine or a placebo. The gene calls are TRBV12-5 and TRBJ2-7; no reliable D call. This sample comprised peripheral blood, obtained in a trial of Ad26.COV2.S vaccine versus placebo. CDR3 bases: TGTGCTAGTGGTTTTTGGACCACCGGGGAGCAGTACTTC. This encodes CASGFWTTGEQYF.